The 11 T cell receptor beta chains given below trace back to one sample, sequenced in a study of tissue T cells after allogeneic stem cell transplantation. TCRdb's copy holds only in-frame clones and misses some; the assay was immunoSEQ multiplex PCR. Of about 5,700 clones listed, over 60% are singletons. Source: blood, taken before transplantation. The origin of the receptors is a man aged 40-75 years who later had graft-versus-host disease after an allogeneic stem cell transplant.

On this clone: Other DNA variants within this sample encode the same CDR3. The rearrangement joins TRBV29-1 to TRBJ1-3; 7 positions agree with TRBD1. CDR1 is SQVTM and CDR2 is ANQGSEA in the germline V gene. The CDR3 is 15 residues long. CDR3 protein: CSVAGTAISGNTIYF. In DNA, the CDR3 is TGCAGTGTAGCGGGGACAGCTATCTCTGGAAACACCATATATTTT. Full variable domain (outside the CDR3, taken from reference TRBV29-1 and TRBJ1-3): SAVISQKPSRDICQRGTSLTIQCQVDSQVTMMFWYRQQPGQSLTLIATANQGSEATYESGFVIDKFPISRPNLTFSTLTVSNMSPEDSSIYLCSVAGTAISGNTIYFGEGSWLTVV.

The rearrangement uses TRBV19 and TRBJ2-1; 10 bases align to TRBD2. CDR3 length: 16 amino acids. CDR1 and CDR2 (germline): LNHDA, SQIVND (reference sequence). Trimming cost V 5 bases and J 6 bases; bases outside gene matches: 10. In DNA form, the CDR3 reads TGTGCCAGTAGTTCGCACTCTAGCGGGAGTCCCAATGAGCAGTTCTTC. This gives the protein CASSSHSSGSPNEQFF.

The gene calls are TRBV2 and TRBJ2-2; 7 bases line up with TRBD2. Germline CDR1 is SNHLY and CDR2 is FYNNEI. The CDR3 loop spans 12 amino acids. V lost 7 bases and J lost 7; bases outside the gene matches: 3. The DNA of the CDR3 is TGTGCCAGCAAGGGGAGGGGCGGGGAGCTGTTTTTT. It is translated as CASKGRGGELFF. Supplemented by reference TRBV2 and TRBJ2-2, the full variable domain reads EPEVTQTPSHQVTQMGQEVILRCVPISNHLYFYWYRQILGQKVEFLVSFYNNEISEKSEIFDDQFSVERPDGSNFTLKIRSTKLEDSAMYFCASKGRGGELFFGEGSRLTVL.

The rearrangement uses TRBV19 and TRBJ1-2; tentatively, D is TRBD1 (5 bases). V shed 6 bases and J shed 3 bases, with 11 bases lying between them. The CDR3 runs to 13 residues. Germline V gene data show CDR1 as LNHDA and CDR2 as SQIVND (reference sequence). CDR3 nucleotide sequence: TGTGCCAGTAGATCGGGACTGTACTATGGCTACACCTTC. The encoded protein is CASRSGLYYGYTF.

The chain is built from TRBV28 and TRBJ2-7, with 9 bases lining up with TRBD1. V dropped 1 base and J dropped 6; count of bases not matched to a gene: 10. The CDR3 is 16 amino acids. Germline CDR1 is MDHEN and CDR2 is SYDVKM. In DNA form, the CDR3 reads TGTGCCAGCAGTTTATCGCCGGACAGGGGACAGTCCGAGCAGTACTTC. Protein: CASSLSPDRGQSEQYF.

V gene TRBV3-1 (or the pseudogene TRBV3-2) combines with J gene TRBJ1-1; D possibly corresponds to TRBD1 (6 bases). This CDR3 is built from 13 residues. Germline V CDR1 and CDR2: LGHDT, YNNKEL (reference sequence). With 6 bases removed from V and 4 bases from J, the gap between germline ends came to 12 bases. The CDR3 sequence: CASRGPGVTEAFF. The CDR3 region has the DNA TGTGCCAGCAGGGGCCCAGGGGTCACTGAAGCTTTCTTT.

The CDR3 is CASSFEGTSSYEQYF. As DNA, the CDR3 is TGTGCCAGCAGCTTCGAGGGGACTTCGTCCTACGAGCAGTACTTC. The chain carries TRBV11-3 and TRBJ2-7, with D perhaps matching TRBD2 (6 bases). CDR1 and CDR2 from the germline V gene are SGHNT and YENEEA. Trimming stripped 3 bases from V and 1 base from J, with 13 bases between. The length of the CDR3 is 15 residues. The full variable domain, its missing parts supplied by reference TRBV11-3 and TRBJ2-7, is EAGVVQSPRYKIIEKKQPVAFWCNPISGHNTLYWYLQNLGQGPELLIRYENEEAVDDSQLPKDRFSAERLKGVDSTLKIQPAELGDSAVYLCASSFEGTSSYEQYFGPGTRLTVT.

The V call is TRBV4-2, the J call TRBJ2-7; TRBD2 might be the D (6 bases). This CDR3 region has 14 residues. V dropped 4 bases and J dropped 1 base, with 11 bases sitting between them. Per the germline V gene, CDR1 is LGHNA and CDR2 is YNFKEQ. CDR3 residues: CASSPSGRSYEQYF. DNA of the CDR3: TGTGCCAGCAGCCCATCGGGGAGGTCCTACGAGCAGTACTTC.

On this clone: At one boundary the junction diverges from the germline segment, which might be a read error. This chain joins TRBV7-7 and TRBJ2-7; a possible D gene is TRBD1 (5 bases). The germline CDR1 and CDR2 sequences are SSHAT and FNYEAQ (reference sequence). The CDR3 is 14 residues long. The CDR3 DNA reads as TGTGCTAGCAGTCAAGCCTCTGACAGTTCCGAGCAGTACTTC. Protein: CASSQASDSSEQYF. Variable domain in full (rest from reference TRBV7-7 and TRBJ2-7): GAGVSQSPRYKVTKRGQDVTLRCDPISSHATLYWYQQALGQGPEFLTYFNYEAQPDKSGLPSDRFSAERPEGSISTLTIQRTEQRDSAMYRCASSQASDSSEQYFGPGTRLTVT.

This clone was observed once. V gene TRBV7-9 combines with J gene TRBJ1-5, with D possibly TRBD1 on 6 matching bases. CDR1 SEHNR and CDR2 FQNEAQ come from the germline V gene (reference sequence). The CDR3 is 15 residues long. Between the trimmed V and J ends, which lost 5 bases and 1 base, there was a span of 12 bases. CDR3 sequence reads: CASSARGASNQPQHF. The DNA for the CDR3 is TGTGCCAGCAGCGCCAGGGGCGCGAGCAATCAGCCCCAGCATTTT.

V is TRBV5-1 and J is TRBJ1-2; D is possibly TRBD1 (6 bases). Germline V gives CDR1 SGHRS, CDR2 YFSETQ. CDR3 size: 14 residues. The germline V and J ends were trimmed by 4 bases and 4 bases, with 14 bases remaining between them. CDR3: CASSPRQESYGYTF. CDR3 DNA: TGCGCCAGCAGCCCGAGACAGGAGAGCTATGGCTACACCTTC.